Shown below are 13 T cell receptor beta chains from a single sample sequenced in a study of T cells in Graves' hyperthyroidism and ophthalmopathy. Researchers took RNA transcripts and amplified the TCR beta CDR3 regions from them. RT-PCR in the first round (using the HTBI primer set) targeted the TCR CDR3. TCRdb processed the multiplex PCR reads anew with MiXCR; each CDR3 protein has one entry. The sample shows some 760,000 distinct CDR3 sequences, less than 15% of them seen only once. Sequencing was performed on blood. Every receptor here comes from a woman in her late teens or twenties with Graves' hyperthyroidism.

This clonotype was recorded many times. The V gene is TRBV11-2, the J gene TRBJ2-1, with TRBD2 matching 15 bases. This CDR3 has 16 residues. With 4 bases clipped from V and 4 bases from J, the junction kept 2 bases outside the gene matches. Per the germline V gene, CDR1 is SGHAT and CDR2 is FQNNGV. CDR3 DNA: TGTGCCAGCAGCTCCGGGACTAGCGGGAGGTACAATGAGCAGTTCTTC. Encoded protein: CASSSGTSGRYNEQFF.

This clonotype was counted many times. This chain links TRBV7-2 with TRBJ2-5, with 8 bases that match TRBD1. Germline trimming cut 5 bases from V and 3 bases from J; bases unmatched to any gene: 8. Germline V gives CDR1 SGHTA, CDR2 FQGNSA. This CDR3 is 15 amino acids long. This CDR3 reads CASSPRTGGKETQYF. CDR3 DNA sequence: TGTGCCAGCAGCCCCAGAACAGGGGGGAAAGAGACCCAGTACTTC.

Regarding this clonotype: One end of the junction is discordant with germline, which a read error may explain. CDR3 sequence reads: CGSSSRDKTYEQYF. CDR3 sequence (DNA): TGTGGCAGCAGCTCCCGGGACAAGACCTACGAGCAGTACTTC. The rearrangement uses TRBV13 and TRBJ2-7; possibly TRBD1 for D (6 bases). From germline, CDR1 is PRHDT and CDR2 FYEKMQ (reference sequence). The CDR3 extends over 14 amino acids.

The rearrangement uses TRBV19 and TRBJ1-2; D gene unclear. V was pared by 3 bases and J by 14 bases, with 19 bases between. Germline V gene lookup returns CDR1 LNHDA and CDR2 SQIVND (reference sequence). This CDR3 comprises 13 residues. Here the CDR3 reads CASSIPRSGVWTF. CDR3 DNA sequence: TGTGCCAGTAGTATCCCCCGCTCCGGGGTATGGACCTTC.

This clonotype was picked up many times. The rearrangement uses TRBV6-1 and TRBJ2-7, with D perhaps matching TRBD1 (6 bases). Trimming stripped 7 bases from V and 3 bases from J, with 13 bases between. CDR1 MNHNS and CDR2 SASEGT come from the germline V gene. The CDR3 has 13 amino acids. CDR3 bases: TGTGCCAGCACCGGACAGAGGCTCTACGAGCAGTACTTC. Its protein product is CASTGQRLYEQYF.

The chain is built from TRBV30 and TRBJ2-1; D uncertain. This CDR3 comprises 16 residues. CDR1 and CDR2 from the germline V gene are GTSNPN and SVGIG (reference sequence). V lost 0 bases and J lost 3, with 15 bases in between. The CDR3, as DNA: TGTGCCTGGAGTGTATTCGGCCGAAGAAGCTACAATGAGCAGTTCTTC. Amino acid sequence: CAWSVFGRRSYNEQFF. Full variable domain (rest looked up from reference TRBV30 and TRBJ2-1): SQTIHQWPATLVQPVGSPLSLECTVEGTSNPNLYWYRQAAGRGLQLLFYSVGIGQISSEVPQNLSASRPQDRQFILSSKKLLLSDSGFYLCAWSVFGRRSYNEQFFGPGTRLTVL.

This clonotype was picked up many times. J is TRBJ1-1 and V is TRBV28; D might be TRBD1 (6 bases). Germline loops: CDR1 MDHEN, CDR2 SYDVKM. The CDR3 extends over 17 amino acids. V was pared by 2 bases and J by 2 bases, with 18 bases between. The CDR3 reads CASSLNLVRDTNTEAFF. As DNA, the CDR3 is TGTGCCAGCAGTTTAAATCTCGTGCGGGACACTAACACTGAAGCTTTCTTT. Filled out from reference TRBV28 and TRBJ1-1, the complete variable domain reads DVKVTQSSRYLVKRTGEKVFLECVQDMDHENMFWYRQDPGLGLRLIYFSYDVKMKEKGDIPEGYSVSREKKERFSLILESASTNQTSMYLCASSLNLVRDTNTEAFFGQGTRLTVV.

This clonotype came up many times. The chain employs TRBV7-6 and TRBJ2-3; 8 nucleotides align to TRBD2. Unmatched junction bases numbered 13, after V lost 5 bases and J lost 6 bases. Germline V gene lookup returns CDR1 SGHVS and CDR2 FNYEAQ. This CDR3 has 16 residues. This chain's CDR3 is CASSPKLAGNKDTQYF. In nucleotides, the CDR3 is TGTGCCAGCAGCCCAAAATTAGCGGGAAATAAGGATACGCAGTATTTT.

At least ten counts were recorded for this clonotype. The chain links TRBV20-1 to TRBJ2-5; TRBD1 aligns across 9 bases. Germline V gene data show CDR1 as DFQATT and CDR2 as SNEGSKA (reference sequence). CDR3 length equals 15 residues. Losses at the gene ends were 1 base for V and 5 bases for J; bases not matched to a gene: 8. CDR3 sequence: CSARGTGDSGETQYF. As DNA, the CDR3 is TGCAGTGCTAGAGGGACAGGGGATTCCGGCGAGACCCAGTACTTC.

The chain is built from TRBV2 and TRBJ2-7; D unclear. CDR3 length: 13 amino acids. Germline loops: CDR1 SNHLY, CDR2 FYNNEI. Trimming removed 7 bases at V and 4 bases at J, with 14 bases between. CDR3 sequence reads: CASKESPTYEQYF. CDR3 nucleotides: TGTGCCAGCAAGGAGTCCCCAACGTACGAGCAGTACTTC.

This clonotype has more than one count but fewer than ten. The CDR3 region is CATSDLQGSSYNEQFF. The CDR3 nucleotides read TGTGCCACCAGTGACCTACAGGGAAGCTCCTACAATGAGCAGTTCTTC. This chain links TRBV24-1 with TRBJ2-1, with a tentative D call TRBD1 (6 bases). Germline loops: CDR1 KGHDR, CDR2 SFDVKD. V lost 4 bases, J lost 0 bases, and 12 bases lay in between. CDR3 length equals 16 residues.

This clonotype was counted ten times or more. The chain recombines TRBV20-1 with TRBJ2-1; D might be TRBD1 or TRBD2, each matching 5 bases. The CDR3 covers 16 residues. Germline CDR1 is DFQATT and CDR2 is SNEGSKA (reference sequence). Trimming left V 3 bases short and J 8 bases short, with 23 bases between. CDR3 DNA sequence: TGCAGTGCTAGCCCTCCCCCCGGGACGCTGACAGATGAGCAGTTCTTC. As protein: CSASPPPGTLTDEQFF.

This clonotype was seen repeatedly, ten times or more. The chain carries TRBV2 and TRBJ2-7; D is possibly TRBD2 (7 bases). This CDR3 has 14 residues. The germline V gene encodes CDR1 SNHLY and CDR2 FYNNEI. The germline V and J ends were trimmed by 4 bases and 5 bases, with 15 bases remaining between them. The CDR3 DNA reads TGTGCCAGCAGTGTGCGGGGGCCCCCCCACGAGCAGTACTTC. Translated, it gives CASSVRGPPHEQYF. The complete variable domain, with remaining parts taken from reference TRBV2 and TRBJ2-7, reads EPEVTQTPSHQVTQMGQEVILRCVPISNHLYFYWYRQILGQKVEFLVSFYNNEISEKSEIFDDQFSVERPDGSNFTLKIRSTKLEDSAMYFCASSVRGPPHEQYFGPGTRLTVT.